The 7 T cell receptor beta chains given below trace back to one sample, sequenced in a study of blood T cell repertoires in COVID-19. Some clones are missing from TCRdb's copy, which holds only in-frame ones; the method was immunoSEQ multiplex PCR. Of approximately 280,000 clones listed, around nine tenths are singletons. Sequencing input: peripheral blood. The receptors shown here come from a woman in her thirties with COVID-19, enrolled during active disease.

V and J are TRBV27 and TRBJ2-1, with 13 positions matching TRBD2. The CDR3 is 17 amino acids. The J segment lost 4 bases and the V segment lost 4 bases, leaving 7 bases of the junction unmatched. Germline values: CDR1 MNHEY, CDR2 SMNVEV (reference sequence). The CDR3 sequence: CASSSPWTSGSYNEQFF. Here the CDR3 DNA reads TGTGCCAGCAGTTCCCCTTGGACTAGCGGGAGTTACAATGAGCAGTTCTTC.

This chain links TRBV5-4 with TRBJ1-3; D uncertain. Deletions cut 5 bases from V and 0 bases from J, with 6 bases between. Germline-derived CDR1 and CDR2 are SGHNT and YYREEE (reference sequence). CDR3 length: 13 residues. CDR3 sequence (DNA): TGTGCCAGCAGACTGGTCTCTGGAAACACCATATATTTT. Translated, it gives CASRLVSGNTIYF. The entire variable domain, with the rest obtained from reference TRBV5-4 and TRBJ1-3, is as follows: ETGVTQSPTHLIKTRGQQVTLRCSSQSGHNTVSWYQQALGQGPQFIFQYYREEENGRGNFPPRFSGLQFPNYSSELNVNALELDDSALYLCASRLVSGNTIYFGEGSWLTVV.

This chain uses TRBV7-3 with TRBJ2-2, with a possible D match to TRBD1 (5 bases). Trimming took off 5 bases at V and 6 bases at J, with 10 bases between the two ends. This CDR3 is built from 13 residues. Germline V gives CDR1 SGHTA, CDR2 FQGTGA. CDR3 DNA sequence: TGTGCCAGCAGCGGACACACCGCCGGGGAGCTGTTTTTT. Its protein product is CASSGHTAGELFF.

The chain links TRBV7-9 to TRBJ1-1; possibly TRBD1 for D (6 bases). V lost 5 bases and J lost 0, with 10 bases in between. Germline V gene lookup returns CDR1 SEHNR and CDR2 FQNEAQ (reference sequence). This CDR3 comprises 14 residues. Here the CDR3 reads CASSPGGLNTEAFF. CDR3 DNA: TGTGCCAGCAGCCCGGGGGGCCTGAACACTGAAGCTTTCTTT.

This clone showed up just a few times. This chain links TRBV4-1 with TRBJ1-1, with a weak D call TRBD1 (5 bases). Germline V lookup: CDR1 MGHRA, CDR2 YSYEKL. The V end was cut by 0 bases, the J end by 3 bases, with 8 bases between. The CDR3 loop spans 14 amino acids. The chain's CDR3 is CASSQDAGDTEAFF. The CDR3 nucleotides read TGCGCCAGCAGCCAAGATGCGGGGGACACTGAAGCTTTCTTT.

CDR3 nucleotide sequence: TGTGCCAGCAGCCCCACTCGGACAGGGACGGGAGGCTACACCTTC. As protein: CASSPTRTGTGGYTF. This chain joins TRBV27 and TRBJ1-2; 8 nucleotides agree with TRBD1. Germline V lookup: CDR1 MNHEY, CDR2 SMNVEV (reference sequence). The CDR3 contains 15 residues. V lost 6 bases, J lost 8 bases, and 14 bases stayed unmatched.

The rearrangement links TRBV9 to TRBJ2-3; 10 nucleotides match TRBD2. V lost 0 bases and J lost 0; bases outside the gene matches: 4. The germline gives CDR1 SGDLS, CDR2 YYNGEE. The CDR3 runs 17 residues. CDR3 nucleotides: TGTGCCAGCAGCGTAGCATTGACTAGCGGGAGCACAGATACGCAGTATTTT. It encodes CASSVALTSGSTDTQYF.